The 10 T cell receptor beta chains below were found in one sample sequenced in a study of graft-versus-host responses after intestinal transplantation. The authors seeded some 200,000 CFSE-labeled responder cells together with some 200,000 irradiated stimulator cells tagged with violet dye. The data were produced by immunoSEQ multiplex PCR, yet TCRdb's version contains in-frame clones alone and is incomplete. The profile shows under 8,000 clones, approximately 24% of them singletons. The material was alloreactive CD8+ T cells from a mixed lymphocyte reaction culture, obtained before transplantation. As for subset: CFSE-low proliferating T cells sorted from approximately six-day pre-transplant mixed lymphocyte reaction (GvH or HvG direction). The receptor set was obtained from a human patient who was an organ donor for intestinal transplantation.

The CDR3 region has the DNA TGTGCCAGCAGTCCGGGGACACTTTACGAGCAGTACTTC. Its protein product is CASSPGTLYEQYF. J is TRBJ2-7 and V is TRBV6-6, with D possibly TRBD1 on 6 matching bases. Germline loops: CDR1 MNHNY, CDR2 SVGAGI (reference sequence). The V end lost 5 bases, the J end lost 4 bases, and 12 bases lay between the germline ends. CDR3 length: 13 amino acids.

J is TRBJ1-5 and V is TRBV6-5, with unresolved D. The CDR3 contains 13 residues. CDR1 is MNHEY and CDR2 is SVGAGI in the germline V gene. The V and J ends lost 2 bases and 5 bases respectively, with 7 bases between them. The CDR3 coding sequence is TGTGCCAGCAGTTACGGCTATTATCAGCCCCAGCATTTT. Protein sequence: CASSYGYYQPQHF.

This clone was seen a handful of times. It may be a read error: a sequence one base away is much more abundant. The chain has TRBV28 and TRBJ2-7, with no clear D. The CDR3 runs to 11 residues. V dropped 8 bases and J dropped 7 bases, with 12 bases sitting between them. Germline V gene sequence: CDR1 MDHEN, CDR2 SYDVKM. CDR3 sequence reads: CASRVGLEQYF. The CDR3 DNA reads as TGTGCCAGCCGGGTGGGCTTGGAGCAGTACTTC.

This clone has only a few counts. The CDR3 DNA is TGTGCCAGCAGGCGGGACTACCTCTACAATGAGCAGTTCTTC. Its protein product is CASRRDYLYNEQFF. This chain links TRBV2 with TRBJ2-1, with 7 bases lining up with TRBD2. Germline values: CDR1 SNHLY, CDR2 FYNNEI. V shed 6 bases, J shed 3 bases, and the junction held 5 bases outside the gene matches. The CDR3 loop spans 14 amino acids. Looking up the rest from reference TRBV2 and TRBJ2-1 gives the full variable domain: EPEVTQTPSHQVTQMGQEVILRCVPISNHLYFYWYRQILGQKVEFLVSFYNNEISEKSEIFDDQFSVERPDGSNFTLKIRSTKLEDSAMYFCASRRDYLYNEQFFGPGTRLTVL.

A few counts support this clone. V gene TRBV5-6 combines with J gene TRBJ1-2; D is uncertain. With 3 bases removed from V and 6 bases from J, the gap between germline ends came to 12 bases. This CDR3 has 13 residues. The germline V gene has CDR1 SGHDT and CDR2 YYEEEE. CDR3 in DNA: TGTGCCAGCAGCTGGAGTTACGTGGATGGCTACACCTTC. It codes for CASSWSYVDGYTF.

This clone occurred a few times. V is TRBV4-1 and J is TRBJ2-7, with D hard to call. V lost 1 base and J 0 bases, leaving 10 bases between the germline ends. Germline assignment: CDR1 MGHRA and CDR2 YSYEKL. The CDR3 contains 15 residues. The DNA of the CDR3 is TGCGCCAGCAGCCAAGGTCCCTCACCCTCCTACGAGCAGTACTTC. Translating it yields CASSQGPSPSYEQYF.

This clone rates as medium-sized. V is TRBV9 and J is TRBJ1-3; D gene unclear. V lost 2 bases and J lost 0, with 9 bases in between. The CDR3 runs 15 residues. CDR1 and CDR2 from the germline V gene are SGDLS and YYNGEE. The DNA of the CDR3 is TGTGCCAGCAGCGTCCAGTTCGACTCTGGAAACACCATATATTTT. It translates to CASSVQFDSGNTIYF.

To note about this clone: At one boundary the junction diverges from the germline segment, which might be a read error. The chain carries TRBV7-3 and TRBJ2-7; 9 nucleotides match TRBD2. Germline V gene sequence: CDR1 SGHTA, CDR2 FQGTGA. This CDR3 has 15 amino acids. The CDR3 DNA sequence: TGCGCCAGCAGCCACCTCGCTAGCGGGGACTACGAGCAGTACTTC. Translation gives CASSHLASGDYEQYF.

Comment on this clone: This sequence is one base from a far larger clone and is likely a read error. J is TRBJ2-7 and V is TRBV10-1, with 7 bases that match TRBD1. The CDR3 is 15 residues long. In germline, CDR1 is WNHNN, CDR2 SYGVQD (reference sequence). The V gene end was trimmed by 1 base and the J gene end by 4 bases; junction bases not matched to a gene: 7. The CDR3 DNA is TGCGCCAGCAGTGAGTGGGGGACAGACCAGTACGAGCAGTACTTC. Amino acids: CASSEWGTDQYEQYF.

This clone is judged medium-sized. The chain is built from TRBV10-3 and TRBJ2-1, with 12 bases fitting TRBD2. The germline V gene encodes CDR1 ENHRY and CDR2 SYGVKD. CDR3 length: 16 residues. Trimming at V came to 6 bases and at J to 8 bases, leaving 11 bases not matched to a gene. As DNA, the CDR3 is TGTGCCATCAGACCGAGGCGACTAGCGGGAGAAGATGAGCAGTTCTTC. Encoded protein: CAIRPRRLAGEDEQFF.